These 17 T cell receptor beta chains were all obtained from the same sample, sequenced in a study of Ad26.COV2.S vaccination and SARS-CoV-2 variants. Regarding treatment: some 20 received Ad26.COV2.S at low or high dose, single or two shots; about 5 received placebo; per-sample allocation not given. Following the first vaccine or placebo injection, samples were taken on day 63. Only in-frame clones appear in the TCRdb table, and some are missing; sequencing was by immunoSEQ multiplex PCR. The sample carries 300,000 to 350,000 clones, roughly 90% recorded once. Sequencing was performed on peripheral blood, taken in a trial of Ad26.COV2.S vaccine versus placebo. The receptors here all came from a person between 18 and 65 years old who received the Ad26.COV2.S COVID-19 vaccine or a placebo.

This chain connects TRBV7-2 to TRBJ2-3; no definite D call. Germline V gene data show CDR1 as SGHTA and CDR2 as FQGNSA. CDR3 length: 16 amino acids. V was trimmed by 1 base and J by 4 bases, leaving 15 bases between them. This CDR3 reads CASSLEWASAADTQYF. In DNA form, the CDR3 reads TGTGCCAGCAGCTTAGAATGGGCTAGTGCGGCAGATACGCAGTATTTT.

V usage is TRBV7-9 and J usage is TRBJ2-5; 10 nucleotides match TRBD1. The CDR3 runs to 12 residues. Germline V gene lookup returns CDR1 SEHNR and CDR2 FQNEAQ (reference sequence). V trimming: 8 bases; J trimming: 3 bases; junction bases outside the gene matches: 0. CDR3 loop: CASGTGEETQYF. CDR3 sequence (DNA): TGTGCCAGCGGGACAGGGGAAGAGACCCAGTACTTC.

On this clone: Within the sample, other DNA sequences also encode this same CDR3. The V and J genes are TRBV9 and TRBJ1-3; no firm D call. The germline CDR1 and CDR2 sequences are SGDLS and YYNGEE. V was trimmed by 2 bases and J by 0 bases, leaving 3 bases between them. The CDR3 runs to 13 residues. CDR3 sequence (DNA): TGTGCCAGCAGCGTGGGCTCTGGAAACACCATATATTTT. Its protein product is CASSVGSGNTIYF.

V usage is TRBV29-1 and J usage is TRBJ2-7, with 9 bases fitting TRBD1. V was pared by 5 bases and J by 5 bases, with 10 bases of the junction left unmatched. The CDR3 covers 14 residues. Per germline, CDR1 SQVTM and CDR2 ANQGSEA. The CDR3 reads CSVLSGQGPHEQYF. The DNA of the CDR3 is TGCAGCGTTTTATCGGGACAGGGCCCCCACGAGCAGTACTTC.

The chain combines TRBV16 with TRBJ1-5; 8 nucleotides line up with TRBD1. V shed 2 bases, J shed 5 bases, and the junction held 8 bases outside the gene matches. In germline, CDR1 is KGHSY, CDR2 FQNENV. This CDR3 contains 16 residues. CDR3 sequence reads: CASSQQSTGAHQPQHF. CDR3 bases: TGTGCCAGCAGCCAACAGTCGACAGGGGCTCATCAGCCCCAGCATTTT.

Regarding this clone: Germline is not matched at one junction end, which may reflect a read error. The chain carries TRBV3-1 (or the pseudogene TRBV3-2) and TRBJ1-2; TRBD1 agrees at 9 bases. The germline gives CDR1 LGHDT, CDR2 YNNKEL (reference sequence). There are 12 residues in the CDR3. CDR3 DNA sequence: TGTGCCAGCAGTGGGACAGGGTATGTCTACACCTTC. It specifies CASSGTGYVYTF.

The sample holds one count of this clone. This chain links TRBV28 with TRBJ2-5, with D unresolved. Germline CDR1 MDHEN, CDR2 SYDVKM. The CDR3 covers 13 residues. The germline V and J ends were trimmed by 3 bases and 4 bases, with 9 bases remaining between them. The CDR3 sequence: CASSLLKRETQYF. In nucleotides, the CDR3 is TGTGCCAGCAGTTTGTTAAAGCGAGAGACCCAGTACTTC.

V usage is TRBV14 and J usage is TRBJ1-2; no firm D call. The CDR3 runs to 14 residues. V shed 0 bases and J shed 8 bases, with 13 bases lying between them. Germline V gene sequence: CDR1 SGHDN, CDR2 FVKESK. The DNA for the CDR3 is TGTGCCAGCAGCCAAGACTCCCCACCGAGGGGCTACACCTTC. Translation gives CASSQDSPPRGYTF.

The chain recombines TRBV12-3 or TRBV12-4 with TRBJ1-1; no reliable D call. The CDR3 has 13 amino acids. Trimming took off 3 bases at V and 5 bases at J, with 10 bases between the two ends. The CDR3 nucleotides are TGTGCCAGCAGTTTTGGGTTCGTGACTGAAGCTTTCTTT. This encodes CASSFGFVTEAFF.

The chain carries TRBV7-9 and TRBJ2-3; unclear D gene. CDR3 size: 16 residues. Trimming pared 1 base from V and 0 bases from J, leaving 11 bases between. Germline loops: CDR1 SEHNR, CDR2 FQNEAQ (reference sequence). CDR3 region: CASSLDQRTSTDTQYF. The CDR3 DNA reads TGTGCCAGCAGCTTAGATCAGAGAACTAGCACAGATACGCAGTATTTT. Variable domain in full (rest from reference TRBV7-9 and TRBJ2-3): DTGVSQNPRHKITKRGQNVTFRCDPISEHNRLYWYRQTLGQGPEFLTYFQNEAQLEKSRLLSDRFSAERPKGSFSTLEIQRTEQGDSAMYLCASSLDQRTSTDTQYFGPGTRLTVL.

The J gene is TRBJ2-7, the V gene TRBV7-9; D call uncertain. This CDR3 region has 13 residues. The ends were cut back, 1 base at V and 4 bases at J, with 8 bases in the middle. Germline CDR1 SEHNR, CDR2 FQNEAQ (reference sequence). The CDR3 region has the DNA TGTGCCAGCAGCTTAGGTGGCAGGTACGAGCAGTACTTC. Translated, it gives CASSLGGRYEQYF.

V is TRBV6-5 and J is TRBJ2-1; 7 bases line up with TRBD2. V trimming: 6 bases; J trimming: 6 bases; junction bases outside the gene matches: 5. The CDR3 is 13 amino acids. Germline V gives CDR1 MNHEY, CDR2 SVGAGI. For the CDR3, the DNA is TGTGCCAGCAGCCTTGGACTAGTCAATGAGCAGTTCTTC. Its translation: CASSLGLVNEQFF.

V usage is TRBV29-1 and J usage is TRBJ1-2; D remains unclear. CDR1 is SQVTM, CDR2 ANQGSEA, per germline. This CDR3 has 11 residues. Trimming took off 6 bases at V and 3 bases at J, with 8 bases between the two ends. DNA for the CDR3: TGCAGCGTGCCCTCCGACTATGGCTACACCTTC. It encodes CSVPSDYGYTF.

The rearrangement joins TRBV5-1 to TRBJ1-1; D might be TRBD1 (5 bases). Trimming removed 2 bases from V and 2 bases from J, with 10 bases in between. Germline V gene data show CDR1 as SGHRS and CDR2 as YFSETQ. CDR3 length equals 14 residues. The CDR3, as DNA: TGCGCCAGCAGCTTCCAGGACACCAACACTGAAGCTTTCTTT. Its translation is CASSFQDTNTEAFF. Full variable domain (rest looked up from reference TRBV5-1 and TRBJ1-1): KAGVTQTPRYLIKTRGQQVTLSCSPISGHRSVSWYQQTPGQGLQFLFEYFSETQRNKGNFPGRFSGRQFSNSRSEMNVSTLELGDSALYLCASSFQDTNTEAFFGQGTRLTVV.

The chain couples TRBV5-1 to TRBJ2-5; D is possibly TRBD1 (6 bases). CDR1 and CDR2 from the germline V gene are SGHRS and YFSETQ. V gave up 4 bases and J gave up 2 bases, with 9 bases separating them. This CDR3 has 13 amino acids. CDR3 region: CASSQGQQETQYF. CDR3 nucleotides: TGCGCCAGCAGCCAAGGACAGCAAGAGACCCAGTACTTC.

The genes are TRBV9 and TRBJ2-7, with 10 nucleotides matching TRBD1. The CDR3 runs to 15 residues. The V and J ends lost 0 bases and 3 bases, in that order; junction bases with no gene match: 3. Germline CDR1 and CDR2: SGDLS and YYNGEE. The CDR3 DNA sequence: TGTGCCAGCAGCGTAGCGGGACAGGGGTACTACGAGCAGTACTTC. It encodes CASSVAGQGYYEQYF. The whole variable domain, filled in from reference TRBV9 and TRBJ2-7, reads DSGVTQTPKHLITATGQRVTLRCSPRSGDLSVYWYQQSLDQGLQFLIQYYNGEERAKGNILERFSAQQFPDLHSELNLSSLELGDSALYFCASSVAGQGYYEQYFGPGTRLTVT.

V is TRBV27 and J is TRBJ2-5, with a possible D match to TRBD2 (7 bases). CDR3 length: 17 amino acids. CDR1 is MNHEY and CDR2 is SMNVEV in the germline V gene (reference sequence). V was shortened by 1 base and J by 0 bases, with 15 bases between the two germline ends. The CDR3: CASSLLRGGENQETQYF. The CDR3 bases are TGTGCCAGCAGTTTATTACGCGGGGGCGAGAACCAAGAGACCCAGTACTTC.